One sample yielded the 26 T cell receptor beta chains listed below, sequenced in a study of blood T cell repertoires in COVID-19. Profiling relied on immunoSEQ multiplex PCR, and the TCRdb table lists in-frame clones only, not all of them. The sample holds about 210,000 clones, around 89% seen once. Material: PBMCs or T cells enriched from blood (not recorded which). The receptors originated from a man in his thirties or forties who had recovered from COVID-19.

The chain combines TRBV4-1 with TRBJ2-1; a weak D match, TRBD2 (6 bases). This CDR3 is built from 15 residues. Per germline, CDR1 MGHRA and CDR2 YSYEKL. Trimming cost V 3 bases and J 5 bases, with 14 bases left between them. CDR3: CASSHTDGEDNEQFF. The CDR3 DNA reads TGCGCCAGCAGCCACACGGACGGGGAGGACAATGAGCAGTTCTTC.

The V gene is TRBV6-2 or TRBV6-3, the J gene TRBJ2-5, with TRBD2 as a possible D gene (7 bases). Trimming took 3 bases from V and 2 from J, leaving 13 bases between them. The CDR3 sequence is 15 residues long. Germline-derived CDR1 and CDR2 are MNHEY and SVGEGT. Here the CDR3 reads CASSYGGGPQETQYF. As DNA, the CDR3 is TGTGCCAGCAGTTATGGCGGGGGCCCACAAGAGACCCAGTACTTC.

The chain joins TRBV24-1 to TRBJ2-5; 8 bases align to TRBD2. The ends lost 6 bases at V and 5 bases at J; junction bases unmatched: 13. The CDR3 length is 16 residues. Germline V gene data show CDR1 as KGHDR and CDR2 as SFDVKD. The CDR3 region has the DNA TGTGCCACCAGTCTGAGTAGCGGGGAGGCCGTGGAGACCCAGTACTTC. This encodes CATSLSSGEAVETQYF.

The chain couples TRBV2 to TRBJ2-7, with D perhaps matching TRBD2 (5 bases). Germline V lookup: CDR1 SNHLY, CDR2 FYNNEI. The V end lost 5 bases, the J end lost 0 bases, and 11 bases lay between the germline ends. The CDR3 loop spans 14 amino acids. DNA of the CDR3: TGTGCCAGCAGTCGGACTGTCAGCTCCTACGAGCAGTACTTC. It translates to CASSRTVSSYEQYF.

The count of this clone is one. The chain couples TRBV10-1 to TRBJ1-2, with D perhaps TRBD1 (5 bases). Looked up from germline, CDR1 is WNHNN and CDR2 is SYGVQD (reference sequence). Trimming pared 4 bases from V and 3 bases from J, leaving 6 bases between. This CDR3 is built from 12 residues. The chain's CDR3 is CASSGQYYGYTF. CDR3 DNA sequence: TGCGCCAGCAGTGGACAGTACTATGGCTACACCTTC.

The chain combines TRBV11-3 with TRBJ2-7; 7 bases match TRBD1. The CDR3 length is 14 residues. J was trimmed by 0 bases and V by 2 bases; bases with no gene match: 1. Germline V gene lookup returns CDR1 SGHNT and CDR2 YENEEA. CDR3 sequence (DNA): TGTGCCAGCAGCTTAAGGACAGGCTCCTACGAGCAGTACTTC. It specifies CASSLRTGSYEQYF.

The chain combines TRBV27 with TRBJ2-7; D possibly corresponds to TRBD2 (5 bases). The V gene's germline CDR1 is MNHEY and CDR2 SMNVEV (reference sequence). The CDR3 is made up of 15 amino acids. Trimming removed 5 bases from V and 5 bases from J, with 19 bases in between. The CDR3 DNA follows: TGTGCCAGCAGTCCAAACCTGAGGAGGATAGACGAGCAGTACTTC. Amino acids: CASSPNLRRIDEQYF.

The CDR3 is CASSSSTGLRTEAFF. The CDR3 region has the DNA TGTGCCAGCAGTTCCTCCACAGGGTTAAGAACTGAAGCTTTCTTT. The chain recombines TRBV27 with TRBJ1-1; possibly TRBD1 for D (6 bases). This CDR3 is built from 15 residues. CDR1 is MNHEY and CDR2 is SMNVEV in the germline V gene (reference sequence). With 4 bases removed from V and 5 bases from J, the gap between germline ends came to 17 bases.

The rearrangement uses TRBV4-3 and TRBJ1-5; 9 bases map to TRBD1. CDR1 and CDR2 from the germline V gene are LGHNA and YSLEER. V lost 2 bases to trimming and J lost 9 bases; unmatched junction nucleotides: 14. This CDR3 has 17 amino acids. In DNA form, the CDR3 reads TGCGCCAGCAGCCAAAACTTTCCGGGACAGGGATCCGGGCCCCAGCATTTT. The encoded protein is CASSQNFPGQGSGPQHF.

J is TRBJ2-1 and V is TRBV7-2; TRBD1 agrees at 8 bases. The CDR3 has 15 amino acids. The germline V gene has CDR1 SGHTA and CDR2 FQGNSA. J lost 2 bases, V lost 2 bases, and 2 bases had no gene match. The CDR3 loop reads CASSLQGAAYNEQFF. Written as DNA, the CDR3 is TGTGCCAGCAGCTTACAGGGGGCCGCCTACAATGAGCAGTTCTTC.

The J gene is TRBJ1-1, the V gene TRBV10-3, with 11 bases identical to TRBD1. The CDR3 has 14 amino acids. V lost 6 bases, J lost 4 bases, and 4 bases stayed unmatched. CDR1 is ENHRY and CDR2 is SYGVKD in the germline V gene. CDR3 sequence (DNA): TGTGCCATCAGAACCGGGACAGGGGGCACTGAAGCTTTCTTT. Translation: CAIRTGTGGTEAFF.

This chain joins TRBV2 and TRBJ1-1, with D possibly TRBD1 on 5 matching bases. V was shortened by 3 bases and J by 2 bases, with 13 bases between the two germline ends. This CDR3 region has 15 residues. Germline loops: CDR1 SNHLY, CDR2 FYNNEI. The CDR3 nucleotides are TGTGCCAGCAGTGAGAATAGACAGCGAAACACTGAAGCTTTCTTT. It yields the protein CASSENRQRNTEAFF.

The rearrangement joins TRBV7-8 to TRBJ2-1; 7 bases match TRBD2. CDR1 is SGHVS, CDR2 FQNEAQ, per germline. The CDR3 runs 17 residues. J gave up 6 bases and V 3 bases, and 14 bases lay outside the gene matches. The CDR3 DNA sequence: TGTGCCAGCAGCTTCTTACTCATTGGGGGGGAAGGCAATGAGCAGTTCTTC. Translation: CASSFLLIGGEGNEQFF.

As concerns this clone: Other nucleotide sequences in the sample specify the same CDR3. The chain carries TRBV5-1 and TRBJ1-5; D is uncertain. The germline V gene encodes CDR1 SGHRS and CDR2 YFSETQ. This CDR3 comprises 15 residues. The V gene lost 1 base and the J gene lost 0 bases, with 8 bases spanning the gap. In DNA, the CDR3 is TGCGCCAGCAGCTTGACCGGTGATAGCAATCAGCCCCAGCATTTT. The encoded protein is CASSLTGDSNQPQHF.

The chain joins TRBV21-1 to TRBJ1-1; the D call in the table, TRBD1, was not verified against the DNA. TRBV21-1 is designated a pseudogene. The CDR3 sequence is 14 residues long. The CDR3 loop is CASSKGALNTEAFF. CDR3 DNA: TGTGCCAGCAGCAAAGGGGCCTTGAACACTGAAGCTTTCTTT.

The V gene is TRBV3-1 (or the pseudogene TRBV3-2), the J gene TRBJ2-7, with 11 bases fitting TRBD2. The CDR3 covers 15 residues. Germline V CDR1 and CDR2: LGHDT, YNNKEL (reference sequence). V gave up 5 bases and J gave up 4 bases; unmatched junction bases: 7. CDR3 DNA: TGTGCCAGCAGCGATAGCGGGAGGGCCGGTTACGAGCAGTACTTC. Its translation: CASSDSGRAGYEQYF.

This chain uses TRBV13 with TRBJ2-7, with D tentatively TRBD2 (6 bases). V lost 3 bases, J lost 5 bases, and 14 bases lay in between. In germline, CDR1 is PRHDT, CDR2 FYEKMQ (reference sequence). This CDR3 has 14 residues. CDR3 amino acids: CASSFTGSGDEQYF. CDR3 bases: TGTGCCAGCAGCTTTACGGGGTCGGGGGACGAGCAGTACTTC.

For the CDR3, the DNA is TGTGCCAGCAGCTTAGCGCTGGGGGGGTCATCTGGCTACACCTTC. Translating it yields CASSLALGGSSGYTF. V and J are TRBV7-9 and TRBJ1-2; maybe TRBD1 (5 bases). CDR1 is SEHNR and CDR2 is FQNEAQ in the germline V gene (reference sequence). CDR3 length equals 15 residues. The V and J ends lost 0 bases and 7 bases respectively, with 15 bases between them.

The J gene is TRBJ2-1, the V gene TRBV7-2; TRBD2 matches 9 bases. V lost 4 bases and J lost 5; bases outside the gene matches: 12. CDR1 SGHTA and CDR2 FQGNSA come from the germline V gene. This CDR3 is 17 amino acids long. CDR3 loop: CASSSPLGTSINNEQFF. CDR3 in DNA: TGTGCCAGCAGCTCGCCACTCGGGACTAGCATCAACAATGAGCAGTTCTTC.

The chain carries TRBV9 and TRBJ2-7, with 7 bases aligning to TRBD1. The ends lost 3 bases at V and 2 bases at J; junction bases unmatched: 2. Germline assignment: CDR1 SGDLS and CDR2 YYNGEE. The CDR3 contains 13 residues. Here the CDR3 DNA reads TGTGCCAGCAGCGACGGGACAGCCTACGAGCAGTACTTC. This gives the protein CASSDGTAYEQYF.

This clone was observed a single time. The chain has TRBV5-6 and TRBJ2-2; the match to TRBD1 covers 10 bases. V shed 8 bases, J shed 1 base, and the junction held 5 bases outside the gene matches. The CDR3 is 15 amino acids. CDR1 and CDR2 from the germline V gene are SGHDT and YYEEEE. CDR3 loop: CASKTGGMNTGELFF. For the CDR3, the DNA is TGTGCCAGTAAGACAGGGGGCATGAACACCGGGGAGCTGTTTTTT.

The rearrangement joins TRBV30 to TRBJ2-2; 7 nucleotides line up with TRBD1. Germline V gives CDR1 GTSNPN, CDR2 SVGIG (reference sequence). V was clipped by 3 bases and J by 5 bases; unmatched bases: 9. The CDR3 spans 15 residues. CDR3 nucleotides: TGTGCCTGGAGGTCCCGGGACAGAGGGACCGGGGAGCTGTTTTTT. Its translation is CAWRSRDRGTGELFF.

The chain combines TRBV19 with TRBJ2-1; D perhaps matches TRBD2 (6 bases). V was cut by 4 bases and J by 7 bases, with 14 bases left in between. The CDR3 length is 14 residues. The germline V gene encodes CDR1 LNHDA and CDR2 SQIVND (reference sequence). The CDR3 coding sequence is TGTGCCAGTAGTAAAGCGTGGGAGGCGAATGAGCAGTTCTTC. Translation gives CASSKAWEANEQFF.

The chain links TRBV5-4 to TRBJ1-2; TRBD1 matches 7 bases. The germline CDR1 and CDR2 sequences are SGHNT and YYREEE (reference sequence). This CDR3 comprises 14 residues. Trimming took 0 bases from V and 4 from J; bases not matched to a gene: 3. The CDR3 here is CASSLAGQPYGYTF. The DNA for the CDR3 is TGTGCCAGCAGCTTGGCGGGACAGCCCTATGGCTACACCTTC. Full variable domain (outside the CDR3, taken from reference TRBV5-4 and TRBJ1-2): ETGVTQSPTHLIKTRGQQVTLRCSSQSGHNTVSWYQQALGQGPQFIFQYYREEENGRGNFPPRFSGLQFPNYSSELNVNALELDDSALYLCASSLAGQPYGYTFGSGTRLTVV.

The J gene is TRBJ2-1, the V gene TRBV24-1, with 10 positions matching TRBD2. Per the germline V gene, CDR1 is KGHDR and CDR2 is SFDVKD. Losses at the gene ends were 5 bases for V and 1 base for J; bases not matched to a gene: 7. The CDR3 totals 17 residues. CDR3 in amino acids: CATSGGTSVGSYNEQFF. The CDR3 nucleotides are TGTGCCACCAGTGGCGGGACTAGCGTTGGGTCCTACAATGAGCAGTTCTTC.

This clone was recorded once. Here the CDR3 DNA reads TGTGCCAGCGGAACCCAGGGTAGGGAGCAGTACTTC. Protein: CASGTQGREQYF. The chain joins TRBV28 to TRBJ2-7; D possibly corresponds to TRBD1 (5 bases). This CDR3 spans 12 amino acids. From germline, CDR1 is MDHEN and CDR2 SYDVKM. Trimming removed 8 bases from V and 7 bases from J, with 15 bases in between.